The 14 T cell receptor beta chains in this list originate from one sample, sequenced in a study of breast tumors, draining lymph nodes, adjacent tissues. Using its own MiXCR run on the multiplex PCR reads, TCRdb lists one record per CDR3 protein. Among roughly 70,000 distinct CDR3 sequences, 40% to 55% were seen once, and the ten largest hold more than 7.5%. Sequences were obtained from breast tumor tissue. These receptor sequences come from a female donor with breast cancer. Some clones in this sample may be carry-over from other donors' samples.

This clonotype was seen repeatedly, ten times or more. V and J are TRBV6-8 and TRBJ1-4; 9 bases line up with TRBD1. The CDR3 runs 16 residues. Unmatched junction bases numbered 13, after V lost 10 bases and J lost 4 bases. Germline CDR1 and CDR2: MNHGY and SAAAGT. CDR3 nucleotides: TGTGCCATCACTAGAAAACCGGGACAGGGTAATGAAAAACTGTTTTTT. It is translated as CAITRKPGQGNEKLFF.

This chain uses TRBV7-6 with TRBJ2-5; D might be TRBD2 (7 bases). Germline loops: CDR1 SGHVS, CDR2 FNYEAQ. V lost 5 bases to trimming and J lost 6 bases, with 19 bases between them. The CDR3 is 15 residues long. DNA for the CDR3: TGTGCCAGCAGCCCCCGGACGGGGGGCGGAAAGACCCAGTACTTC. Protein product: CASSPRTGGGKTQYF.

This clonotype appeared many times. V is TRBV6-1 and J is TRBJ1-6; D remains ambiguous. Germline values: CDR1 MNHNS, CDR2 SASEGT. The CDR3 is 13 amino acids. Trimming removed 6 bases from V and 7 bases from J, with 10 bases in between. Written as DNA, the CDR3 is TGTGCCAGCAGCCCTCTGGCAAATTCACCCCTCCACTTT. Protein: CASSPLANSPLHF.

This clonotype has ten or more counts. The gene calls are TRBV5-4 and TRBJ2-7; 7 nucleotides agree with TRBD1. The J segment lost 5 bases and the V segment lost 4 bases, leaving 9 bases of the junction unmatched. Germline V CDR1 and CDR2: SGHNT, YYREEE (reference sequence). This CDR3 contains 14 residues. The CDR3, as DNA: TGTGCCAGCAGCACAAGGACAGGCGGAGACGAGCAGTACTTC. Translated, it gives CASSTRTGGDEQYF.

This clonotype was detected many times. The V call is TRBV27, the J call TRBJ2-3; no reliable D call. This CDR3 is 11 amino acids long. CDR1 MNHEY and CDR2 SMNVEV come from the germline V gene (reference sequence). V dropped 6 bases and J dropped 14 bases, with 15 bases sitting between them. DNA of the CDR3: TGTGCCAGCAGGGACCATACGGTTCCGTATTTT. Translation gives CASRDHTVPYF.

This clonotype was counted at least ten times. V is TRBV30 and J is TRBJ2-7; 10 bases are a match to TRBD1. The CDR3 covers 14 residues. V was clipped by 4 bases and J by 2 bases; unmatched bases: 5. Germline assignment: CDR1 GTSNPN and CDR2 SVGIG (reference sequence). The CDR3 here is CAWTLGTGAYEQYF. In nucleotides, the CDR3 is TGTGCCTGGACCCTCGGGACAGGGGCCTACGAGCAGTACTTC.

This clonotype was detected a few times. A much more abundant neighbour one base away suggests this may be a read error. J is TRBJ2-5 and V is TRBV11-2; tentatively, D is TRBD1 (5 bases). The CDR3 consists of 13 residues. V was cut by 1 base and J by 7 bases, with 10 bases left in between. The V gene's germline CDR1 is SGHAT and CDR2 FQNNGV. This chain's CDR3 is CASSLVFRATQYF. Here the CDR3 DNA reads TGTGCCAGCAGCTTAGTTTTCAGGGCGACCCAGTACTTC.

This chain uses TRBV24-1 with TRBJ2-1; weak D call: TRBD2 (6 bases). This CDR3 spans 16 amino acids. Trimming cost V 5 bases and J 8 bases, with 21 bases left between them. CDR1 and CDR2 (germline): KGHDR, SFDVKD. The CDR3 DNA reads TGTGCCACCAGTGCTAGAGGTGGGACTTATAGCGATGAGCAGTTCTTC. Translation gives CATSARGGTYSDEQFF.

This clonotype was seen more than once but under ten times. The CDR3 protein is CASSHFQMAYNEQFF. In nucleotides, the CDR3 is TGTGCCAGCAGTCACTTCCAAATGGCCTACAATGAGCAGTTCTTC. This chain uses TRBV6-5 with TRBJ2-1; D is ambiguous. Germline CDR1 and CDR2: MNHEY and SVGAGI. The CDR3 loop spans 15 amino acids. Trimming took 5 bases from V and 2 from J, leaving 13 bases between them.

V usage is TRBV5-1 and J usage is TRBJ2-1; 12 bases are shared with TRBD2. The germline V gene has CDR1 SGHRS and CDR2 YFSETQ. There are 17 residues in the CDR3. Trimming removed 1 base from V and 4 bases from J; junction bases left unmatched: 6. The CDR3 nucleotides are TGCGCCAGCAGCTTGATGCTAGCGGGGGGGTTATACAATGAGCAGTTCTTC. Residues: CASSLMLAGGLYNEQFF.

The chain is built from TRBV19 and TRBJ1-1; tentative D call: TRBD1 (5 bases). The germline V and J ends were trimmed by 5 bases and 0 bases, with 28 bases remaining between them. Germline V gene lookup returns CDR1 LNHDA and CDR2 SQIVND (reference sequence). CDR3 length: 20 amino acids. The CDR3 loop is CASSDTRSSGKGNLNTEAFF. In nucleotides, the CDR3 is TGTGCCAGTAGTGACACCAGGTCGTCAGGGAAGGGAAATCTGAACACTGAAGCTTTCTTT.

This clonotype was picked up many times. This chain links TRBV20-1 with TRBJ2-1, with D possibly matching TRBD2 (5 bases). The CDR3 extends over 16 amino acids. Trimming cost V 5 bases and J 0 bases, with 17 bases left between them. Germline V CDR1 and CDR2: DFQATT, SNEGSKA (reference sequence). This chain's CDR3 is CSADRSEKSSYNEQFF. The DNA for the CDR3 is TGCAGTGCTGACCGTAGCGAGAAGAGCTCCTACAATGAGCAGTTCTTC.

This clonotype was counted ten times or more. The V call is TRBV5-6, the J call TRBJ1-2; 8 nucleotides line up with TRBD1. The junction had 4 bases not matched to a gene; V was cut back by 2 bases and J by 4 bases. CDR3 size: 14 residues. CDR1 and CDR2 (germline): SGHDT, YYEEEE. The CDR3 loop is CASSFRTGIYGYTF. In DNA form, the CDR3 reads TGTGCCAGCAGCTTTCGGACAGGGATCTATGGCTACACCTTC.

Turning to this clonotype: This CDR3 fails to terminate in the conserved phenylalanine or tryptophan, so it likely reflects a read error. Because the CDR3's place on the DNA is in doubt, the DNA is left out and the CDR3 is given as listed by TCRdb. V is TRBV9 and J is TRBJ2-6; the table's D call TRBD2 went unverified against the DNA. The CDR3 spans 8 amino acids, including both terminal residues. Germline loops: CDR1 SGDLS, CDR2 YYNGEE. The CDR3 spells CASSSGLA.